Below are 27 T cell receptor beta chains sequenced from a single sample in a study of T-cell memory formation after mild COVID-19. TCRdb re-called the 5' RACE reads with MiXCR, one entry per CDR3 protein. Of 400,000 or so distinct CDR3 sequences listed, around 20% are singletons. Material for sequencing was PBMCs or a T cell subset sorted from them (not recorded which). These TCRs come from an adult woman who had mild COVID-19 (a few samples of this study predate the infection). Cell type and time point are not known.

This clonotype occurred a few times. CDR3 nucleotides: TGTGCCTGGAGCCTGGGACCGCGGGGCTACACCTTC. This sequence encodes CAWSLGPRGYTF. The chain recombines TRBV30 with TRBJ1-2; D may be TRBD1 (5 bases). V was shortened by 3 bases and J by 8 bases, with 13 bases between the two germline ends. CDR3 length equals 12 residues. The V gene's germline CDR1 is GTSNPN and CDR2 SVGIG (reference sequence).

This clonotype was picked up a small number of times. V usage is TRBV5-1 and J usage is TRBJ1-1; possibly TRBD1 for D (6 bases). In germline, CDR1 is SGHRS, CDR2 YFSETQ. V was clipped by 4 bases and J by 1 base, with 14 bases between them. This CDR3 contains 15 residues. CDR3 sequence (DNA): TGCGCCAGCAGCGCCGGACAGAGCTCGAACACTGAAGCTTTCTTT. Protein product: CASSAGQSSNTEAFF. Complete variable domain (other parts from reference TRBV5-1 and TRBJ1-1): KAGVTQTPRYLIKTRGQQVTLSCSPISGHRSVSWYQQTPGQGLQFLFEYFSETQRNKGNFPGRFSGRQFSNSRSEMNVSTLELGDSALYLCASSAGQSSNTEAFFGQGTRLTVV.

The rearrangement joins TRBV27 to TRBJ2-7, with 10 bases fitting TRBD2. V gave up 6 bases and J gave up 2 bases; unmatched junction bases: 7. Germline values: CDR1 MNHEY, CDR2 SMNVEV (reference sequence). The CDR3 sequence is 15 residues long. The CDR3 bases are TGTGCCAGCAGGGTAGCGGGAGGATCCACCTACGAGCAGTACTTC. Translating gives CASRVAGGSTYEQYF.

This clonotype has a handful of counts. CDR3 residues: CSAREGGANTGELFF. CDR3 bases: TGCAGTGCTAGAGAGGGGGGGGCGAACACCGGGGAGCTGTTTTTT. The chain recombines TRBV20-1 with TRBJ2-2, with TRBD2 identical over 7 bases. In germline, CDR1 is DFQATT, CDR2 SNEGSKA (reference sequence). The CDR3 has 15 amino acids. V lost 0 bases to trimming and J lost 0 bases; unmatched junction nucleotides: 1.

A few counts support this clonotype. The DNA of the CDR3 is TGCGCCAGCAGCCAAGATCCGGGTGGCTACGAGCAGTACTTC. It codes for CASSQDPGGYEQYF. The chain has TRBV4-3 and TRBJ2-7; the D is unclear. The germline CDR1 and CDR2 sequences are LGHNA and YSLEER. This CDR3 contains 14 residues. Trimming removed 0 bases at V and 3 bases at J, with 9 bases between.

V is TRBV27 and J is TRBJ2-2; tentative D call: TRBD2 (5 bases). CDR3 length equals 15 residues. The germline CDR1 and CDR2 sequences are MNHEY and SMNVEV (reference sequence). Trimming took off 0 bases at V and 4 bases at J, with 9 bases between the two ends. The CDR3 here is CASSLSGDLTGELFF. CDR3 nucleotides: TGTGCCAGCAGTTTATCCGGGGATCTCACCGGGGAGCTGTTTTTT.

The V gene is TRBV7-3, the J gene TRBJ2-3; 10 nucleotides agree with TRBD2. The CDR3 has 16 residues. With 4 bases clipped from V and 1 base from J, the junction kept 5 bases outside the gene matches. Germline lookup yields CDR1 SGHTA and CDR2 FQGTGA. The CDR3 region has the DNA TGTGCCAGCAGCTCCGGACTAGCGGCCGGCACAGATACGCAGTATTTT. Translating gives CASSSGLAAGTDTQYF.

In this sample, this clonotype turned up a few times. The J gene is TRBJ2-5, the V gene TRBV7-2; 7 nucleotides line up with TRBD1. The germline CDR1 and CDR2 sequences are SGHTA and FQGNSA. After removal of 5 bases from V and 2 bases from J, the junction contained 5 bases not matched to a gene. The CDR3 totals 14 residues. DNA of the CDR3: TGTGCCAGCAGCACAAAGGGACAGCAAGAGACCCAGTACTTC. Encoded protein: CASSTKGQQETQYF.

This clonotype was counted a few times. J is TRBJ2-7 and V is TRBV29-1; tentatively, D is TRBD2 (6 bases). Trimming stripped 3 bases from V and 7 bases from J, with 31 bases between. This CDR3 contains 18 residues. In germline, CDR1 is SQVTM, CDR2 ANQGSEA. As DNA, the CDR3 is TGCAGCGTTGAGAGTCCGGTTGTGACTAACCCCCTGGGGGGAGAGCAGTACTTC. This codes for CSVESPVVTNPLGGEQYF.

The chain couples TRBV6-5 to TRBJ2-1; no clear D gene. CDR1 and CDR2 (germline): MNHEY, SVGAGI. Trimming removed 4 bases at V and 8 bases at J, with 12 bases between. The CDR3 is 13 residues long. This CDR3 is CASSSPPRDEQFF. CDR3 nucleotides: TGTGCCAGCAGTTCCCCACCTAGGGATGAGCAGTTCTTC.

The chain is built from TRBV11-3 and TRBJ1-1; TRBD1 matches at 8 bases. This CDR3 contains 17 residues. Trimming cost V 0 bases and J 5 bases; bases outside gene matches: 11. Germline loops: CDR1 SGHNT, CDR2 YENEEA. CDR3 amino acids: CASSLDLWTGKETEAFF. CDR3 sequence (DNA): TGTGCCAGCAGCTTAGATTTGTGGACAGGGAAGGAGACTGAAGCTTTCTTT.

In this sample, this clonotype turned up a few times. V is TRBV7-9 and J is TRBJ2-1, with TRBD1 matching 9 bases. Germline loops: CDR1 SEHNR, CDR2 FQNEAQ (reference sequence). This CDR3 spans 14 amino acids. V dropped 4 bases and J dropped 8; count of bases not matched to a gene: 6. The CDR3 loop is CASSSSGTGYEQFF. The CDR3 nucleotides are TGTGCCAGCAGCTCATCCGGGACAGGGTATGAGCAGTTCTTC.

This clonotype came up many times. This sequence joins TRBV24-1 and TRBJ2-1, with D perhaps being TRBD1 or TRBD2 (7 bases each). Germline values: CDR1 KGHDR, CDR2 SFDVKD. The CDR3 is made up of 15 amino acids. Trimming cost V 7 bases and J 5 bases, with 17 bases left between them. CDR3 residues: CATRGTAGQHNEQFF. CDR3 sequence (DNA): TGTGCCACCAGAGGGACAGCGGGGCAGCACAATGAGCAGTTCTTC.

The V gene is TRBV28, the J gene TRBJ2-7, with 7 bases identical to TRBD1. CDR3 size: 16 residues. V dropped 6 bases and J dropped 0; count of bases not matched to a gene: 11. Germline assignment: CDR1 MDHEN and CDR2 SYDVKM. This CDR3 is CASSQGPGTDSYEQYF. Written as DNA, the CDR3 is TGTGCCAGCAGCCAAGGACCCGGGACAGACTCCTACGAGCAGTACTTC.

V gene TRBV19 combines with J gene TRBJ1-2, with D unclear. Germline V gene sequence: CDR1 LNHDA, CDR2 SQIVND (reference sequence). With 7 bases removed from V and 7 bases from J, the gap between germline ends came to 13 bases. This CDR3 is 12 amino acids long. The CDR3 region is CASTPGRGGYTF. DNA of the CDR3: TGTGCCAGTACCCCCGGACGGGGTGGCTACACCTTC.

The gene calls are TRBV29-1 and TRBJ2-1, with D perhaps TRBD2 (6 bases). This CDR3 comprises 12 residues. Germline V gives CDR1 SQVTM, CDR2 ANQGSEA. V was trimmed by 4 bases and J by 7 bases, leaving 11 bases between them. The CDR3 loop is CSVAAAGNEQFF. The CDR3 DNA sequence: TGCAGCGTTGCTGCGGCGGGGAATGAGCAGTTCTTC.

The chain is built from TRBV6-2 or TRBV6-3 and TRBJ2-1; TRBD1 might be the D (7 bases). V gave up 0 bases and J gave up 4 bases, with 13 bases separating them. CDR1 and CDR2 (germline): MNHEY, SVGEGT. CDR3 length: 16 amino acids. The CDR3 reads CASSYSTSGGYNEQFF. CDR3 bases: TGTGCCAGCAGTTACTCGACGTCAGGGGGGTACAATGAGCAGTTCTTC.

This clonotype came up a few times. V and J are TRBV20-1 and TRBJ1-2; a possible D gene is TRBD1 (6 bases). The germline V gene has CDR1 DFQATT and CDR2 SNEGSKA (reference sequence). The CDR3 is made up of 13 amino acids. V lost 0 bases to trimming and J lost 4 bases, with 9 bases between them. Here the CDR3 reads CSARDETGYGYTF. The CDR3 DNA follows: TGCAGTGCTAGAGATGAGACAGGCTATGGCTACACCTTC.

The rearrangement joins TRBV14 to TRBJ1-1, with a tentative D call TRBD1 (5 bases). The CDR3 extends over 14 amino acids. Germline values: CDR1 SGHDN, CDR2 FVKESK. Deletions cut 1 base from V and 7 bases from J, with 13 bases between. CDR3 region: CASSQVARADEAFF. In DNA form, the CDR3 reads TGTGCCAGCAGCCAAGTCGCCAGGGCTGATGAAGCTTTCTTT.

Ten or more counts support this clonotype. The rearrangement joins TRBV6-2 or TRBV6-3 to TRBJ2-3, with 9 bases that match TRBD1. This CDR3 region has 16 residues. Germline CDR1 and CDR2: MNHEY and SVGEGT. J lost 4 bases, V lost 5 bases, and 10 bases had no gene match. CDR3 nucleotide sequence: TGTGCCAGCAGTGATGTCGCGGGACAGGGAGCAGATACGCAGTATTTT. Protein: CASSDVAGQGADTQYF.

Ten or more counts support this clonotype. The rearrangement joins TRBV5-1 to TRBJ2-7, with D unclear. Germline V gene lookup returns CDR1 SGHRS and CDR2 YFSETQ. The length of the CDR3 is 14 residues. V dropped 2 bases and J dropped 4 bases, with 13 bases sitting between them. CDR3 DNA: TGCGCCAGCAGCTTCAGCGAGCCCCCTTACGAGCAGTACTTC. Translating gives CASSFSEPPYEQYF.

The chain carries TRBV7-2 and TRBJ2-1; 10 nucleotides line up with TRBD2. Germline V gene sequence: CDR1 SGHTA, CDR2 FQGNSA. Unmatched junction bases numbered 6, after V lost 7 bases and J lost 6 bases. This CDR3 contains 14 residues. CDR3 region: CASIPGLAFNEQFF. The CDR3 DNA sequence: TGTGCCAGCATCCCGGGACTAGCGTTCAATGAGCAGTTCTTC.

V and J are TRBV10-3 and TRBJ1-2; 10 bases map to TRBD1. Germline CDR1 reads ENHRY; CDR2 reads SYGVKD. The CDR3 has 12 residues. Trimming removed 8 bases from V and 3 bases from J; junction bases left unmatched: 0. The CDR3 region has the DNA TGTGCCATCGGACAGGGGGACTATGGCTACACCTTC. This codes for CAIGQGDYGYTF.

This clonotype was counted many times. The chain is built from TRBV6-1 and TRBJ2-1; 9 bases match TRBD2. The CDR3 spans 16 residues. V was clipped by 6 bases and J by 2 bases; unmatched bases: 8. Looked up from germline, CDR1 is MNHNS and CDR2 is SASEGT. Here the CDR3 reads CASSQTSGGPYNEQFF. The DNA of the CDR3 is TGTGCCAGCAGCCAGACCAGCGGGGGGCCCTACAATGAGCAGTTCTTC.

This clonotype was counted between two and nine times. The V and J genes are TRBV27 and TRBJ2-7; 9 bases align to TRBD1. CDR3 size: 15 residues. The V segment lost 4 bases and the J segment 3 bases; nucleotides outside the gene matches: 7. Germline CDR1 and CDR2: MNHEY and SMNVEV (reference sequence). The CDR3 coding sequence is TGTGCCAGCAGTTCCTCCGGGACAGGGTTCTACGAGCAGTACTTC. This translates into CASSSSGTGFYEQYF.

This clonotype was observed a few times. The rearrangement uses TRBV30 and TRBJ1-1; D not certain. CDR3 size: 15 residues. CDR1 and CDR2 from the germline V gene are GTSNPN and SVGIG (reference sequence). V lost 2 bases, J lost 2 bases, and 15 bases lay in between. This chain's CDR3 is CAWSPRGILNTEAFF. CDR3 bases: TGTGCCTGGAGTCCCCGTGGGATTCTTAACACTGAAGCTTTCTTT.

The rearrangement joins TRBV5-1 to TRBJ1-1; 7 positions agree with TRBD1. The CDR3 contains 14 residues. Germline CDR1 reads SGHRS; CDR2 reads YFSETQ. After removal of 4 bases from V and 2 bases from J, the junction contained 5 bases not matched to a gene. CDR3: CASSNRTGNTEAFF. CDR3 bases: TGCGCCAGCAGCAATCGGACAGGTAACACTGAAGCTTTCTTT.